This TCR beta chain was sequenced in a study of beta chain features in type 1 diabetes. Trimming shortened V by 4 bases and J by 3 bases, and 10 bases separated the two germline ends. This CDR3 has 14 residues. Germline CDR1 and CDR2: MGHRA and YSYEKL. Reverse transcription of all isolated RNA meant that expressed TCRB transcripts were sequenced. Reads from naive, central memory and regulatory T cell samples averaged about 3.8 million. Clones were sequenced by immunoSEQ multiplex PCR, and TCRdb holds only the in-frame ones, with some missing. The sample records around 340,000 clones, around 20% being singletons.

This sequence joins TRBV4-1 and TRBJ1-5; perhaps TRBD1 as D (5 bases). This clonotype was obtained from a woman aged 18-29 years in good health. Sequencing was carried out using naive CD4+ T cells from blood. The CDR3 DNA is TGCGCCAGCAGCCCCACGGGGGTCAATCAGCCCCAGCATTTT. Translated, it gives CASSPTGVNQPQHF.